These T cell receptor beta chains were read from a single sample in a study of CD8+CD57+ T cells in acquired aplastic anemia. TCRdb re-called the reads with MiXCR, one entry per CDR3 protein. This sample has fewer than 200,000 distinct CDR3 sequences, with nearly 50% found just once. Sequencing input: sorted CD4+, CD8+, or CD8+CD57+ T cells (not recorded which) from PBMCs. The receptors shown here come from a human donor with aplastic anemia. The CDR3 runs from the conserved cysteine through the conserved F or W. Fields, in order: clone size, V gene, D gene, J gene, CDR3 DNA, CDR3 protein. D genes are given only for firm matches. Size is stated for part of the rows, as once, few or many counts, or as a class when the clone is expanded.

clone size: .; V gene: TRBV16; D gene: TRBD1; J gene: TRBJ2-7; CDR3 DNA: TGTGCCAGCAGCCGCCGAACCGGGACAGGGCCCTACGAGCAGTACTTC; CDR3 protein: CASSRRTGTGPYEQYF
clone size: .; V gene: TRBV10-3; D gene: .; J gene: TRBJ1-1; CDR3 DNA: TGTGCCATCAGTGTAGACGGAGCCATGAACACTGAAGCTTTCTTT; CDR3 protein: CAISVDGAMNTEAFF
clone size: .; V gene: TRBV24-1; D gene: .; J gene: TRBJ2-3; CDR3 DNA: TGTGCCACCAGTGACCCCGGGTCTAGCACAGATACGCAGTATTTT; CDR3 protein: CATSDPGSSTDTQYF
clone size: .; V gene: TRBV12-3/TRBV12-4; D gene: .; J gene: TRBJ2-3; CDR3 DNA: TGTGTCAGCAGATTGACCTTGGCCACAGATACGCAGTATTTT; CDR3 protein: CVSRLTLATDTQYF
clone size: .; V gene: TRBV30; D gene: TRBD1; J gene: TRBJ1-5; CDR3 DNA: TGTGCCTGGAGCCGGACAGGGCGGCAGCCCCAGCATTTT; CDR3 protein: CAWSRTGRQPQHF
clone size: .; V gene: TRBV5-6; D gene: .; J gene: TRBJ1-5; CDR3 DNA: TGTGCCAGCAGCTTCCAGGGGTCGTTTAGCAATCAGCCCCAGCATTTT; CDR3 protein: CASSFQGSFSNQPQHF
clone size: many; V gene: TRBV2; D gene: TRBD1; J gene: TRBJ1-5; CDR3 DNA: TGTGCCAGCAAGGGGGACAGGGGCAATCAGCCCCAGCATTTT; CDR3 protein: CASKGDRGNQPQHF
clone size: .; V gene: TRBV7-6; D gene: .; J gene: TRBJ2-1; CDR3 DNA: TGTGCCAGCAGCCTTAGCGGCAGCTCCTACAATGAGCAGTTCTTC; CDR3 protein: CASSLSGSSYNEQFF
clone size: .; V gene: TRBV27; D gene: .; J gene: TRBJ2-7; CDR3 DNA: TGTGCCAGCAGTTTTACGGTAGCCTACGAGCAGTACTTC; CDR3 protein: CASSFTVAYEQYF
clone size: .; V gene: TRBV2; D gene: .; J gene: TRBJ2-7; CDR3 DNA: TGTGCCAGCACGGACACCTACGAGCAGTACTTC; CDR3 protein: CASTDTYEQYF
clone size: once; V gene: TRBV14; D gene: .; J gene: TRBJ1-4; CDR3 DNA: TGTGCCAGCAGCCGACGGTGGAATGAAAAACTGTTTTTT; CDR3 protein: CASSRRWNEKLFF
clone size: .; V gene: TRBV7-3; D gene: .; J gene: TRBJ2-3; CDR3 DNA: TGTGCCAGCAGCTCCCAGAGAACAGATACGCAGTATTTT; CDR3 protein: CASSSQRTDTQYF
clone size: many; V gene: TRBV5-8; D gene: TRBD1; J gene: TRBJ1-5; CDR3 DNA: TGTGCCAGCAGGGGACAGCCGGATCAGCCCCAGCATTTT; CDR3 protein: CASRGQPDQPQHF
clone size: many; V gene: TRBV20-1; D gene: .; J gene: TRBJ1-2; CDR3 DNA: TGCAGTGCTGTGACCCAGAGTGGGGGCTACACCTTC; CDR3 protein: CSAVTQSGGYTF
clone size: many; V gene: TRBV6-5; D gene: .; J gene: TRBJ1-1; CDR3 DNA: TGTGCCAGCAGTTACTCGACAACTAACACTGTGGCTTTCTTT; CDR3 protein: CASSYSTTNTVAFF
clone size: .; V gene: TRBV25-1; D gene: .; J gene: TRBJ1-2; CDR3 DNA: TGTGCCAGCAGCTTGGGGGAAGGGTATGGCTACACCTTC; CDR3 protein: CASSLGEGYGYTF
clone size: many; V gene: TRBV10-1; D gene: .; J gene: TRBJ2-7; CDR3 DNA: TGCGCCAGAGGGCAGGGAGATAACGACCTCCACGAGCAGTACTTC; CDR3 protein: CARGQGDNDLHEQYF
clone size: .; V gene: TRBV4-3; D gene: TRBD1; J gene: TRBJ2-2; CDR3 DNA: TGCGCCAGCAGCCAACACAGGGGCACGGACACCGGGGAGCTGTTTTTT; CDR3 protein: CASSQHRGTDTGELFF
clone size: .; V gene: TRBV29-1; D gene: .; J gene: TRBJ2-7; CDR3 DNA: TGCAGCGTGGCGGGGCGGGCGGGGTACTACGAGCAGTACTTC; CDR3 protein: CSVAGRAGYYEQYF
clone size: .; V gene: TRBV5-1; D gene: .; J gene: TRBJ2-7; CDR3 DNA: TGCGCCAGCAGCGGGGGCGACTCCTACGAGCAGTACTTC; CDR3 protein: CASSGGDSYEQYF
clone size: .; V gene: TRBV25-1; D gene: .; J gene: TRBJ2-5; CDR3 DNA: TGTGCCAGCAGTGCCAGACTTGTGGAGGGATTAGAGACCCAGTACTTC; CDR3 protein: CASSARLVEGLETQYF
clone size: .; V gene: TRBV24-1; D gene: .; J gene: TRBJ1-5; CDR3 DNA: TGTGCCACCATGGAAGGGGGGGGGAATCAGCCCCAGCATTTT; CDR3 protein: CATMEGGGNQPQHF
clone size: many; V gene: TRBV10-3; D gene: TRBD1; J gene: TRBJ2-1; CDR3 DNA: TGTGCCATCAATGCAGGGGGCGCGGGCGAATTCTTC; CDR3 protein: CAINAGGAGEFF
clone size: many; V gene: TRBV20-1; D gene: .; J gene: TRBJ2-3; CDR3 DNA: TGCAGTGCAGATAGGGACCACACAGATACGCAGTATTTT; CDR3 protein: CSADRDHTDTQYF
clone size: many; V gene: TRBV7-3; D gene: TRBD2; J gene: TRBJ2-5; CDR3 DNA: TGTGCCAGCAGCTTAAACCCTGGACTAGCGGGCACTCAAGAGACCCAGTACTTC; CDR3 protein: CASSLNPGLAGTQETQYF
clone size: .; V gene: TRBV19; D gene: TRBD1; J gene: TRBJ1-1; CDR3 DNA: TGTGCCAGTAGTATAGGGACAGGGGACACTGAAGCTTTCTTT; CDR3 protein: CASSIGTGDTEAFF
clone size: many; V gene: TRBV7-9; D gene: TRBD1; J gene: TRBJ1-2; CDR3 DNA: TGTGCCAGCAGCTTTGTTGGACAGGGAAACTATGGCTACACCTTC; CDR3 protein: CASSFVGQGNYGYTF
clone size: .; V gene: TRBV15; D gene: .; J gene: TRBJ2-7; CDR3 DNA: TGTGCCACCAGCAGAGATACCAACGGGGGTAGGTACTTC; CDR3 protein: CATSRDTNGGRYF
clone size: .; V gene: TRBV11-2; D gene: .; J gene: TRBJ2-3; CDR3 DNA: TGTGCCAGCAGCTTAGTTCCGGTTAGCACAGATACGCAGTATTTT; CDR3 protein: CASSLVPVSTDTQYF
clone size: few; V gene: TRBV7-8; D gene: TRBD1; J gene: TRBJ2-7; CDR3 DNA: TGTGCCAGCAGCGAGGGACAGCTCTACGAGCAGTACTTC; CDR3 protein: CASSEGQLYEQYF
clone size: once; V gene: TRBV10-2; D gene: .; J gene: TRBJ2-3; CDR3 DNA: TGCGCCAGCAGTGAGTCGCTAGCGACCAGCACAGATACGCAGTATTTT; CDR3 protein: CASSESLATSTDTQYF
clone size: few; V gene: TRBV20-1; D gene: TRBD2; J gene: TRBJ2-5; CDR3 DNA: TGCAGTGCTAGAGTGAGCGGGAGTATGGAGACCCAGTACTTC; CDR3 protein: CSARVSGSMETQYF
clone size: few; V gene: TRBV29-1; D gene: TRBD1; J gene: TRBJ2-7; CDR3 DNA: TGCAGCGGACAGGGGGCGTCTTCCCACGAGCAGTACTTC; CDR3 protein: CSGQGASSHEQYF
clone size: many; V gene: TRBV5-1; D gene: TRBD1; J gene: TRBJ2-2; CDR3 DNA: TGCGCCAGCAGCCCTTGGACAGGGCGGGCGACCGGGGAGCTGTTTTTT; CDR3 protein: CASSPWTGRATGELFF
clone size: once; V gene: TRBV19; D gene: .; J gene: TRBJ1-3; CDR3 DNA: TGTGCCAGTAGTACAGGGAGCACCATATATTTT; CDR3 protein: CASSTGSTIYF
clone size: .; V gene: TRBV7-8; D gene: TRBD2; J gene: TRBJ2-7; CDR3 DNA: TGTGCCAGCAGCTTAGGCGGCGGGAGTGGTTACGAGCAGTACTTC; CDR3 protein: CASSLGGGSGYEQYF
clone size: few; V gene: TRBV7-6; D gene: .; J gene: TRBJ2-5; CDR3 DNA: TGTGCCAGCAGCTCTACTACTAGGGAGACCCAGTACTTC; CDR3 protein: CASSSTTRETQYF
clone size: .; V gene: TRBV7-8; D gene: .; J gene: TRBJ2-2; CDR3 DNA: TGTGCCAGCAGCGTAACAGGGTATTCCGGGGAGCTGTTTTTT; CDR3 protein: CASSVTGYSGELFF
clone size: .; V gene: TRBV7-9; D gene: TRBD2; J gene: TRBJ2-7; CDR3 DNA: TGTGCCAGCGGCGGGGGCTCCTACGAGCAGTACTTC; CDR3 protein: CASGGGSYEQYF
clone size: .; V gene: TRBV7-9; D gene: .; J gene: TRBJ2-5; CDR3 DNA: TGTGCCAGCAGCTCGGCCGGGAGAATAAGTGAGACCCAGTACTTC; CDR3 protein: CASSSAGRISETQYF
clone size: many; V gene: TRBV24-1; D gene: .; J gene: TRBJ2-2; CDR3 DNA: TGTGCCACCAGTGACACCTACAGGGTGACCGGGGAGCTGTTTTTT; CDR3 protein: CATSDTYRVTGELFF
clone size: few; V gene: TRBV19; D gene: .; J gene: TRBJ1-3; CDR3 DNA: TGTGCCAGTAGTCAGGACAGCTCTGGAAACACCATATATTTT; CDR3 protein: CASSQDSSGNTIYF
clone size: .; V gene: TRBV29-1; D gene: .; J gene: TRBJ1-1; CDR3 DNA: TGCAGCGTTGAAGATAAGGGTAAGAACACTGAAGCTTTCTTT; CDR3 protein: CSVEDKGKNTEAFF
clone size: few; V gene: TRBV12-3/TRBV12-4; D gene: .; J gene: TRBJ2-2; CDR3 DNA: TGTGCCAGCAGTTTAGTCAGGGTATATGACACCGGGGAGCTGTTTTTT; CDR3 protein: CASSLVRVYDTGELFF
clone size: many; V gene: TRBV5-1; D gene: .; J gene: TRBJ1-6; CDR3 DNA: TGCGCCAGCAGCTTGGAGCGGGATTCACCCCTCCACTTT; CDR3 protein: CASSLERDSPLHF
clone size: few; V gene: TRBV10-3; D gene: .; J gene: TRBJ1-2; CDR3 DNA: TGTGCCATCAGGGGGACACTTCCCCCGGCAGACTATGGCTACACCTTC; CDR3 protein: CAIRGTLPPADYGYTF
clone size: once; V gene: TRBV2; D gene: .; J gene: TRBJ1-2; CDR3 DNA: TGTGCCAGCAGTGACAGACAAAATAACTATGGCTACACCTTC; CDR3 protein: CASSDRQNNYGYTF
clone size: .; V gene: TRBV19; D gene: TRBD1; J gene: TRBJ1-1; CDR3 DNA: TGTGCCAGTAGTCCCCAGGACAGGGCCTTGAACACTGAAGCTTTCTTT; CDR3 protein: CASSPQDRALNTEAFF
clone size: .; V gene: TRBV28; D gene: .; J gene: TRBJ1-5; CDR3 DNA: TGTGCCAGCAGTTTTGCCAGGGGTGGAAATAGCAATCAGCCCCAGCATTTT; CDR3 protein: CASSFARGGNSNQPQHF
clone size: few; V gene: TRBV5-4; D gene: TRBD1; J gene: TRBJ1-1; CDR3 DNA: TGTGCCAGCAGCTTCGTTACAGGGGGCGCTCAGGGAGCTCTCTTT; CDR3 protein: CASSFVTGGAQGALF
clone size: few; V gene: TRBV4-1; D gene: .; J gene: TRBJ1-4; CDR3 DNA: TGCGCCAGCAGCCAAGCCCCTACCGGGGGAGCTAATGAAAAACTGTTTTTT; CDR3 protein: CASSQAPTGGANEKLFF
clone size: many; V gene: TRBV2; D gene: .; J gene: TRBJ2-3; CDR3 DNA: TGTGCCAGCACCCCGGCCAGAAGCACAGATACGCAGTATTTT; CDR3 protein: CASTPARSTDTQYF
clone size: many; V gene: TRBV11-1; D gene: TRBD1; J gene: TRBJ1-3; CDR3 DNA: TGTGCCAGCAGCTCGATAGGGGGCCGCTCTGGAAACACCATATATTTT; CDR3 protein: CASSSIGGRSGNTIYF
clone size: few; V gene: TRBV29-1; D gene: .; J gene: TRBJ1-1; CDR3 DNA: TGCAGCGTTGTAATACAGGACTACGGTGAAGCTTTCTTT; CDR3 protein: CSVVIQDYGEAFF
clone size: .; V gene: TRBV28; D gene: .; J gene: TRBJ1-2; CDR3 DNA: TGTGCCAGCGGTTTCGGGAACTATGGCTACACCTTC; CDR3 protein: CASGFGNYGYTF